The 11 T cell receptor beta chains below were found in one sample sequenced in a study of blood T cell repertoires in COVID-19. TCRdb keeps only in-frame clones here, not all; method: immunoSEQ multiplex PCR. The table has about 390,000 clones, around 87% seen once. Sequencing input: PBMCs or T cells enriched from blood (not recorded which). The receptors shown here come from a woman aged 50 to 60 who had recovered from COVID-19.

The chain carries TRBV2 and TRBJ2-2; TRBD2 is a possible D gene (6 bases). With 5 bases removed from V and 4 bases from J, the gap between germline ends came to 11 bases. The CDR3 spans 14 residues. CDR1 and CDR2 from the germline V gene are SNHLY and FYNNEI. The chain's CDR3 is CASSWRAATGELFF. The CDR3 DNA reads TGTGCCAGCAGTTGGAGGGCGGCCACCGGGGAGCTGTTTTTT.

The chain recombines TRBV18 with TRBJ2-7; perhaps TRBD1 as D (6 bases). From germline, CDR1 is KGHSH and CDR2 LQKENI. The CDR3 length is 14 residues. Trimming shortened V by 3 bases and J by 1 base, and 10 bases separated the two germline ends. CDR3 sequence: CASSPGQISYEQYF. For the CDR3, the DNA is TGTGCCAGCTCACCCGGACAGATTTCCTACGAGCAGTACTTC.

This rearrangement joins TRBV4-1 to TRBJ1-5; TRBD1 agrees at 8 bases. This CDR3 is built from 15 residues. Germline CDR1 and CDR2: MGHRA and YSYEKL. Trimming removed 6 bases from V and 5 bases from J; junction bases left unmatched: 9. Here the CDR3 reads CASSQVLTGDQPQHF. The CDR3 nucleotides are TGCGCCAGCAGTCAGGTTCTGACAGGGGATCAGCCCCAGCATTTT.

The chain recombines TRBV7-2 with TRBJ2-5, with D maybe TRBD1 (6 bases). CDR3 length equals 14 residues. Germline loops: CDR1 SGHTA, CDR2 FQGNSA. Trimming stripped 8 bases from V and 5 bases from J, with 18 bases between. CDR3 residues: CASGGGTMRETQYF. The CDR3 bases are TGTGCCAGCGGGGGTGGGACAATGAGGGAGACCCAGTACTTC.

This clone was recorded once. The chain combines TRBV18 with TRBJ1-4, with 8 positions matching TRBD1. The CDR3 covers 19 residues. Germline V lookup: CDR1 KGHSH, CDR2 LQKENI. Trimming removed 2 bases from V and 0 bases from J; junction bases left unmatched: 11. DNA for the CDR3: TGTGCCAGCTCACCATACCGGACAGGGATCGACGCAACTAATGAAAAACTGTTTTTT. This sequence encodes CASSPYRTGIDATNEKLFF. The complete variable domain, with remaining parts taken from reference TRBV18 and TRBJ1-4, reads NAGVMQNPRHLVRRRGQEARLRCSPMKGHSHVYWYRQLPEEGLKFMVYLQKENIIDESGMPKERFSAEFPKEGPSILRIQQVVRGDSAAYFCASSPYRTGIDATNEKLFFGSGTQLSVL.

Remarks on this clone: This same CDR3 is encoded by further DNA sequences in the sample. This rearrangement joins TRBV7-2 to TRBJ2-7; unclear D gene. Trimming stripped 5 bases from V and 4 bases from J, with 9 bases between. Germline loops: CDR1 SGHTA, CDR2 FQGNSA. The CDR3 contains 12 residues. CDR3 sequence reads: CASSPPSYEQYF. In DNA, the CDR3 is TGTGCCAGCAGCCCTCCCTCTTACGAGCAGTACTTC.

V gene TRBV2 combines with J gene TRBJ1-1; 10 bases line up with TRBD1. Germline V gene lookup returns CDR1 SNHLY and CDR2 FYNNEI. CDR3 length: 14 amino acids. The V and J ends lost 7 bases and 5 bases, in that order; junction bases with no gene match: 7. The CDR3 region is CASTLTGGRTEAFF. CDR3 nucleotide sequence: TGTGCCAGCACCTTGACAGGGGGCAGGACTGAAGCTTTCTTT.

The chain couples TRBV6-2 or TRBV6-3 to TRBJ1-5; the match to TRBD1 covers 9 bases. The CDR3 extends over 17 amino acids. Trimming at V came to 3 bases and at J to 5 bases, leaving 11 bases not matched to a gene. Germline loops: CDR1 MNHEY, CDR2 SVGEGT. Here the CDR3 reads CASSYNSGQGFYQPQHF. CDR3 sequence (DNA): TGTGCCAGCAGTTATAATTCCGGACAGGGGTTTTATCAGCCCCAGCATTTT.

J is TRBJ2-3 and V is TRBV29-1; tentatively, D is TRBD2 (6 bases). There are 12 residues in the CDR3. Germline CDR1 is SQVTM and CDR2 is ANQGSEA. V dropped 0 bases and J dropped 11 bases, with 12 bases sitting between them. CDR3 DNA sequence: TGCAGCGTTGAAGACCCGGGACTTAAGCAGTATTTT. This translates into CSVEDPGLKQYF.

This sequence joins TRBV11-3 and TRBJ2-3; 8 bases are shared with TRBD1. The CDR3 runs to 15 residues. The V gene end was trimmed by 5 bases and the J gene end by 6 bases; junction bases not matched to a gene: 10. From germline, CDR1 is SGHNT and CDR2 YENEEA. CDR3 amino acids: CASSPWAGGDDTQYF. The CDR3 bases are TGTGCCAGCAGCCCATGGGCAGGGGGCGATGATACGCAGTATTTT.

The chain joins TRBV11-2 to TRBJ2-7; 10 nucleotides align to TRBD1. This CDR3 is 14 amino acids long. Germline CDR1 and CDR2: SGHAT and FQNNGV. Germline trimming cut 5 bases from V and 2 bases from J; bases unmatched to any gene: 3. CDR3 nucleotides: TGTGCCAGCAGCCCAGGGACAGGGGCCTACGAGCAGTACTTC. Its protein is CASSPGTGAYEQYF. The full variable domain, its missing parts supplied by reference TRBV11-2 and TRBJ2-7, is EAGVAQSPRYKIIEKRQSVAFWCNPISGHATLYWYQQILGQGPKLLIQFQNNGVVDDSQLPKDRFSAERLKGVDSTLKIQPAKLEDSAVYLCASSPGTGAYEQYFGPGTRLTVT.